The clone carrying this T cell receptor (beta chain) was counted a few times. Its antigen is still unknown. TCRdb recomputed calls from the 5' RACE reads with MiXCR, one row per CDR3 protein. This sample has some 410,000 distinct CDR3 sequences, with 20% to 30% found just once. The entry originates in a study of T-cell memory formation after mild COVID-19. At the level of the study: There were largely donor-specific TCR clusters. Study findings and constraints: From day 15 to 85, contracting clones were balanced between CD4 and CD8, whereas later expanders leaned toward CD4+.

The CDR3 is 16 amino acids. Trimming pared 6 bases from V and 4 bases from J, leaving 21 bases between. Per germline, CDR1 LNHDA and CDR2 SQIVND (reference sequence). This sequence joins TRBV19 and TRBJ1-2; possibly TRBD1 for D (5 bases). The source of this sequence is an adult woman who had mild COVID-19 (a few samples of this study predate the infection). Cell type and time point are not known. The material sequenced was PBMCs or a T cell subset sorted from them (not recorded which). The CDR3 region is CASRLPSKVQGYGYTF. The CDR3 DNA reads TGTGCCAGTAGATTACCCTCGAAAGTTCAGGGCTATGGCTACACCTTC.